This T cell receptor beta chain was obtained from a study of cytomegalovirus exposure and HLA in healthy donors. Germline V lookup: CDR1 MNHNS, CDR2 SASEGT. This CDR3 contains 15 residues. Trimming stripped 10 bases from V and 1 base from J, with 17 bases between. PCR primers comprised 60 Vbeta and 13 Jbeta primers. Sequencing used immunoSEQ multiplex PCR; TCRdb keeps in-frame clones, though not all of them. The table includes about 120,000 clones, over 75% detected once. This TCR came from a man younger than 35 in good health and CMV-seropositive. Sequenced sample: PBMCs. The chain carries TRBV6-1 and TRBJ2-4; TRBD2 might be the D (5 bases). CDR3 coding DNA: TGTGCCACCTCCAAGGTACCGGGGGCCAAAAACATTCAGTACTTC. It translates to CATSKVPGAKNIQYF.